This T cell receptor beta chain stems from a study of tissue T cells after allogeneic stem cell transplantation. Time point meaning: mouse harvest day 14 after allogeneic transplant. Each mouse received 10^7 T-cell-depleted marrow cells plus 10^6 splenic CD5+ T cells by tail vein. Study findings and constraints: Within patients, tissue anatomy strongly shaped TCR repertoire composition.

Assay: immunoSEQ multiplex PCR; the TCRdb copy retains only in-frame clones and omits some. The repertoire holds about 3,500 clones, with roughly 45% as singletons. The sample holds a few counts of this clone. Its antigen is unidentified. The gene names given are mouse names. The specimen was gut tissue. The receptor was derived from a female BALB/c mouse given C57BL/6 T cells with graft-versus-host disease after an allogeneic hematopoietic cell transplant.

The CDR3: CASSLIGGTETLYF. Incomplete CDR3 DNA: TGTGCCAGCAGTCTGATTGGGGGGACAGAAACGCTGTAT. V and J are TRBV26 and TRBJ2-3, with 7 bases that match TRBD2. The CDR3 goes on 1 residue after the read ends, and that part is filled in from the germline J gene. The CDR3 is 14 residues long. Trimming cost V 2 bases and J 4 bases; bases outside gene matches: 3. From germline, CDR1 is KGHPV and CDR2 FQNQEV (reference sequence). The whole variable domain, filled in from reference TRBV26 and TRBJ2-3, reads NSKVIQTPRYLVKGQGQKAKMRCIPEKGHPVVFWYQQNKNNEFKFLINFQNQEVLQQIDMTEKRFSAECPSNSPCSLEIQSSEAGDSALYLCASSLIGGTETLYFGSGTRLTVL.